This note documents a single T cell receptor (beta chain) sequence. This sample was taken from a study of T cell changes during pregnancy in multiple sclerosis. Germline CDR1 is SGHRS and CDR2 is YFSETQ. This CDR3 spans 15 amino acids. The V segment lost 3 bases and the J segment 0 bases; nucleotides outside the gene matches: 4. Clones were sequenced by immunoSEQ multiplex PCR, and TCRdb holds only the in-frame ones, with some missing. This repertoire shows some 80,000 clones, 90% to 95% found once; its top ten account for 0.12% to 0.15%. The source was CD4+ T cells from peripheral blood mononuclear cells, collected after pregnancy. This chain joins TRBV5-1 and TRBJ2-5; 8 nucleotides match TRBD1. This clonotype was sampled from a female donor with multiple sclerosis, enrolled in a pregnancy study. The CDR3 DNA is TGCGCCAGCAGCTGGGACAGGTTCTACCAAGAGACCCAGTACTTC. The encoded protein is CASSWDRFYQETQYF.